These T cell receptor beta chains were read from a single sample in a study of radiation and T cells in renal cell carcinoma. Method: immunoSEQ multiplex PCR; TCRdb's copy keeps in-frame clones and lacks some. The profile covers approximately 120,000 clones, with 82% appearing a single time and around 3% taken by the ten largest. The sequences come from blood, collected from a patient whose treatment included radiotherapy and nephrectomy. These receptors were collected from a woman in her fifties or sixties with renal cell carcinoma. The CDR3 runs from the conserved cysteine through the conserved F or W. Fields, in order: D gene, clone size, V gene, CDR3 length, J gene, CDR3 DNA, CDR3 protein. The D gene is left open where the match is weak. Clone size is shown for a subset of rows, as once, few, many or a class of expanded clone.

d_gene: .
abundance: .
v_gene: TRBV5-4
len: 13
j_gene: TRBJ2-7
CDR3nt: TGTGCCAGCAGCCTAACGGGCAGCTACGAGCAGTACTTC
CDR3aa: CASSLTGSYEQYF

d_gene: .
abundance: .
v_gene: TRBV2
len: 14
j_gene: TRBJ2-2
CDR3nt: TGTGCCAGCAGTGAGCGGGGGCACACCGGGGAGCTGTTTTTT
CDR3aa: CASSERGHTGELFF

d_gene: .
abundance: .
v_gene: TRBV7-3
len: 15
j_gene: TRBJ2-3
CDR3nt: TGTGCCAGCAGCTTAGCCCCGGTCGGCACAGATACGCAGTATTTT
CDR3aa: CASSLAPVGTDTQYF

d_gene: .
abundance: few
v_gene: TRBV19
len: 14
j_gene: TRBJ1-2
CDR3nt: TGTGCCAGTAGTATAGCCCAGGGAGGCAATGGCTACACCTTC
CDR3aa: CASSIAQGGNGYTF

d_gene: TRBD1
abundance: .
v_gene: TRBV19
len: 14
j_gene: TRBJ2-5
CDR3nt: TGTGCCAGTAGTATCAACAGGGGGCCGGAGACCCAGTACTTC
CDR3aa: CASSINRGPETQYF

d_gene: TRBD1
abundance: .
v_gene: TRBV30
len: 14
j_gene: TRBJ2-3
CDR3nt: TGTGCCTGGGGCAGGGGGCAAGGCACAGATACGCAGTATTTT
CDR3aa: CAWGRGQGTDTQYF

d_gene: .
abundance: few
v_gene: TRBV5-1
len: 17
j_gene: TRBJ2-2
CDR3nt: TGCGCCAGCAGCTTGGATGGGCAGGGTTCAAACACCGGGGAGCTGTTTTTT
CDR3aa: CASSLDGQGSNTGELFF

d_gene: TRBD1
abundance: .
v_gene: TRBV7-3
len: 14
j_gene: TRBJ1-2
CDR3nt: TGTGCCAGCAGCCCTACGCGCGCAGGGGGTGTCTACACCTTC
CDR3aa: CASSPTRAGGVYTF

d_gene: .
abundance: .
v_gene: TRBV10-2
len: 13
j_gene: TRBJ1-2
CDR3nt: TGCGCCAGCAGTGACAGGCCTCTTTATGGCTACACCTTC
CDR3aa: CASSDRPLYGYTF

d_gene: .
abundance: .
v_gene: TRBV5-4
len: 14
j_gene: TRBJ2-7
CDR3nt: TGTGCCAGCAGCTTGGCCTCCAGGGTCCACGAGCAGTACTTC
CDR3aa: CASSLASRVHEQYF

d_gene: .
abundance: .
v_gene: TRBV5-1
len: 13
j_gene: TRBJ1-2
CDR3nt: TGCGCCAGCAGCATAGACGGCCAAGATGGCTACACCTTC
CDR3aa: CASSIDGQDGYTF

d_gene: .
abundance: .
v_gene: TRBV27
len: 15
j_gene: TRBJ1-5
CDR3nt: TGTGCCAGCAGTCGACGGGGACTATGGAATCAGCCCCAGCATTTT
CDR3aa: CASSRRGLWNQPQHF

d_gene: .
abundance: .
v_gene: TRBV6-5
len: 13
j_gene: TRBJ2-3
CDR3nt: TGTGCCAGCAGTTACTCGTGGGGAGATACGCAGTATTTT
CDR3aa: CASSYSWGDTQYF

d_gene: .
abundance: .
v_gene: TRBV4-2
len: 16
j_gene: TRBJ1-1
CDR3nt: TGTGCCAGCAGCCAAGATCGACTCCCGAGTGGCACTGAAGCTTTCTTT
CDR3aa: CASSQDRLPSGTEAFF

d_gene: .
abundance: .
v_gene: TRBV30
len: 11
j_gene: TRBJ1-2
CDR3nt: TGTGCCTGGAGCCTAACACGTGGCTACACCTTC
CDR3aa: CAWSLTRGYTF

d_gene: .
abundance: .
v_gene: TRBV6-1
len: 15
j_gene: TRBJ1-5
CDR3nt: TGTGCCAGTCTAAATTGGGCAGTAAACAATCAGCCCCAGCATTTT
CDR3aa: CASLNWAVNNQPQHF

d_gene: .
abundance: .
v_gene: TRBV7-3
len: 15
j_gene: TRBJ1-1
CDR3nt: TGTGCCAGCAGCTTATTCGGGGGCGGGAACACTGAAGCTTTCTTT
CDR3aa: CASSLFGGGNTEAFF

d_gene: .
abundance: .
v_gene: TRBV4-1
len: 14
j_gene: TRBJ1-5
CDR3nt: TGCGCCAGCAGCCAGGATTCTGTCGATCAGCCCCAGCATTTT
CDR3aa: CASSQDSVDQPQHF

d_gene: .
abundance: few
v_gene: TRBV10-2
len: 15
j_gene: TRBJ2-2
CDR3nt: TGCGCCAGCAGAATTCCCCAGACTCGGCTCGGGGAGCTGTTTTTT
CDR3aa: CASRIPQTRLGELFF

d_gene: TRBD1
abundance: .
v_gene: TRBV5-4
len: 13
j_gene: TRBJ2-7
CDR3nt: TGTGCCAGCAGCCGGACAGGTTCCTACGAGCAGTACTTC
CDR3aa: CASSRTGSYEQYF

d_gene: TRBD1
abundance: .
v_gene: TRBV28
len: 14
j_gene: TRBJ1-5
CDR3nt: TGTGCCAGCAGAACAGGGGGGACGAATCAGCCCCAGCATTTT
CDR3aa: CASRTGGTNQPQHF

d_gene: TRBD2
abundance: .
v_gene: TRBV19
len: 15
j_gene: TRBJ2-1
CDR3nt: TGTGCCAGTAGCCCGGGACTAGCGGGGGGCAATGAGCAGTTCTTC
CDR3aa: CASSPGLAGGNEQFF

d_gene: .
abundance: .
v_gene: TRBV5-4
len: 15
j_gene: TRBJ2-5
CDR3nt: TGTGCCAGCAGCCCCCAAGAGGGGATCAGAGAGACCCAGTACTTC
CDR3aa: CASSPQEGIRETQYF

d_gene: .
abundance: .
v_gene: TRBV6-1
len: 15
j_gene: TRBJ1-4
CDR3nt: TGTGCCAGCAGTGAAGGGGCAGCAACTAATGAAAAACTGTTTTTT
CDR3aa: CASSEGAATNEKLFF

d_gene: TRBD2
abundance: .
v_gene: TRBV6-1
len: 14
j_gene: TRBJ2-3
CDR3nt: TGTGCCAGCAGTTCAGCGGGGGACACAGATACGCAGTATTTT
CDR3aa: CASSSAGDTDTQYF

d_gene: .
abundance: .
v_gene: TRBV28
len: 14
j_gene: TRBJ1-2
CDR3nt: TGTGCCAGCAGTTTGCACAGGACGAACTATGGCTACACCTTC
CDR3aa: CASSLHRTNYGYTF

d_gene: .
abundance: .
v_gene: TRBV7-9
len: 16
j_gene: TRBJ2-7
CDR3nt: TGTGCCAGCAGCCAAGACCTTAACAGGCCTTCCTACGAGCAGTACTTC
CDR3aa: CASSQDLNRPSYEQYF

d_gene: .
abundance: .
v_gene: TRBV15
len: 16
j_gene: TRBJ2-2
CDR3nt: TGTGCCACCAGCAGAAGCAGGGGTATTTCGGCCGGGGAGCTGTTTTTT
CDR3aa: CATSRSRGISAGELFF

d_gene: TRBD1
abundance: .
v_gene: TRBV5-1
len: 15
j_gene: TRBJ1-3
CDR3nt: TGCGCCAGCAGCTTGGGGACAGGCTCTGGAAACACCATATATTTT
CDR3aa: CASSLGTGSGNTIYF

d_gene: .
abundance: .
v_gene: TRBV5-1
len: 15
j_gene: TRBJ2-7
CDR3nt: TGCGCCAGCAGTATCCTGTCCAGGGGAACTAACGAGCAGTACTTC
CDR3aa: CASSILSRGTNEQYF

d_gene: .
abundance: .
v_gene: TRBV4-1
len: 15
j_gene: TRBJ1-5
CDR3nt: TGCGCCAGCAGCCAAGATGGGGTGGGCAATCAGCCCCAGCATTTT
CDR3aa: CASSQDGVGNQPQHF

d_gene: TRBD1
abundance: .
v_gene: TRBV10-3
len: 17
j_gene: TRBJ1-3
CDR3nt: TGTGCCATCAGTGAGTCGCAGGGGGCGTCCCCTCGTCTTGGGATATATTTT
CDR3aa: CAISESQGASPRLGIYF

d_gene: TRBD1
abundance: .
v_gene: TRBV2
len: 13
j_gene: TRBJ2-7
CDR3nt: TGTGCCAGCAGGACAGGGGGTTCAGAAGAGCAGTACTTC
CDR3aa: CASRTGGSEEQYF

d_gene: .
abundance: .
v_gene: TRBV7-9
len: 15
j_gene: TRBJ2-7
CDR3nt: TGTGCCAGCAGCTTGCAGGTAGGGCTTCCCGACGAGCAGTACTTC
CDR3aa: CASSLQVGLPDEQYF

d_gene: .
abundance: .
v_gene: TRBV18
len: 14
j_gene: TRBJ1-1
CDR3nt: TGTGCCAGCTCAACTGCCTTGGTGAACACTGAAGCTTTCTTT
CDR3aa: CASSTALVNTEAFF

d_gene: .
abundance: .
v_gene: TRBV6-6
len: 14
j_gene: TRBJ1-4
CDR3nt: TGTGCCAGCCAATTCACTGCAACTAATGAAAAACTGTTTTTT
CDR3aa: CASQFTATNEKLFF

d_gene: .
abundance: .
v_gene: TRBV29-1
len: 15
j_gene: TRBJ1-2
CDR3nt: TGCAGCGTTTACCAGGGACTCCCCTTCGAGAATGGCTACACCTTC
CDR3aa: CSVYQGLPFENGYTF

d_gene: .
abundance: .
v_gene: TRBV7-9
len: 11
j_gene: TRBJ1-2
CDR3nt: TGTGCCAGCAGCTTAGATTCGGGCTACACCTTC
CDR3aa: CASSLDSGYTF

d_gene: TRBD1
abundance: .
v_gene: TRBV6-1
len: 15
j_gene: TRBJ1-6
CDR3nt: TGTGCCAGCAGTTTGACAGGGGGCTATAATTCACCCCTCCACTTT
CDR3aa: CASSLTGGYNSPLHF

d_gene: .
abundance: .
v_gene: TRBV7-9
len: 12
j_gene: TRBJ1-2
CDR3nt: TGTGCCAGCAGCTTAGCAGGGGAGGGCTACACCTTC
CDR3aa: CASSLAGEGYTF

d_gene: .
abundance: .
v_gene: TRBV5-4
len: 12
j_gene: TRBJ2-5
CDR3nt: TGTGCCAGCAGCTTGGTGTCGGAGACCCAGTACTTC
CDR3aa: CASSLVSETQYF

d_gene: .
abundance: .
v_gene: TRBV6-5
len: 12
j_gene: TRBJ2-2
CDR3nt: TGTGCCAGTTGCGGGGAAACCGGGGAGCTGTTTTTT
CDR3aa: CASCGETGELFF

d_gene: .
abundance: once
v_gene: TRBV5-4
len: 14
j_gene: TRBJ2-1
CDR3nt: TGTGCCAGCAGCTTGGATCCTAGCGAGAATGAGCAGTTCTTC
CDR3aa: CASSLDPSENEQFF

d_gene: .
abundance: once
v_gene: TRBV9
len: 15
j_gene: TRBJ1-4
CDR3nt: TGTGCCAGCAGCGTAGACCAGGCGTTCAATGAAAAACTGTTTTTT
CDR3aa: CASSVDQAFNEKLFF

d_gene: .
abundance: many
v_gene: TRBV29-1
len: 13
j_gene: TRBJ2-7
CDR3nt: TGCAGCGCCGTCCTCGGTAACTCCTACGAGCAGTACTTC
CDR3aa: CSAVLGNSYEQYF